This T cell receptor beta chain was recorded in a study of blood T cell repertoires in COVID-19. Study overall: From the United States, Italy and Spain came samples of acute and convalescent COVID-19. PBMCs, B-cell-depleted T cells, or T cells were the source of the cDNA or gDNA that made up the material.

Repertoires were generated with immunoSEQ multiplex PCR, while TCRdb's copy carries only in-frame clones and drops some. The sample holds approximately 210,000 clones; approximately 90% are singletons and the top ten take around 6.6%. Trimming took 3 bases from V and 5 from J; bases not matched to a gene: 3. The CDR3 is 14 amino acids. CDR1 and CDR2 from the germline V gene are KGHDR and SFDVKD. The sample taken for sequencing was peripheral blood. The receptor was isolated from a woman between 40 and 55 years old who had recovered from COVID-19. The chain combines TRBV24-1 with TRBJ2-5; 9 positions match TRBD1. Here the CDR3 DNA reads TGTGCCACCAGTGATGACAGGGGGACGGAGACCCAGTACTTC. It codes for CATSDDRGTETQYF.